Following are 21 T cell receptor beta chains from one sample sequenced in a study of shared clonotypes between healthy human individuals. The repertoire was sequenced with immunoSEQ multiplex PCR; TCRdb's copy has only in-frame clones and lacks some. The sample holds a few hundred thousand clones, roughly four fifths seen once. Sequenced: PBMCs. The receptors derive from a woman aged 40 to 50 in good health. Some clones in this sample may be carry-over from other donors' samples.

This clone was picked up many times. In the same sample, other DNA sequences code for this CDR3. V is TRBV6-6 and J is TRBJ2-1, with D unclear. Trimming stripped 4 bases from V and 7 bases from J, with 11 bases between. CDR1 is MNHNY and CDR2 is SVGAGI in the germline V gene (reference sequence). The CDR3 has 13 amino acids. In DNA form, the CDR3 reads TGTGCCAGCAGTTTCGGGCCGCAAAATGAGCAGTTCTTC. Its translation: CASSFGPQNEQFF.

The chain couples TRBV18 to TRBJ2-7; 8 bases align to TRBD2. Germline V gene sequence: CDR1 KGHSH, CDR2 LQKENI. V gave up 2 bases and J gave up 3 bases; unmatched junction bases: 9. The CDR3 covers 16 residues. The CDR3 DNA follows: TGTGCCAGCTCACCAGCGCCCAGCGGGAGAGGCTACGAGCAGTACTTC. It yields the protein CASSPAPSGRGYEQYF. Using reference TRBV18 and TRBJ2-7 for the parts outside the CDR3, the full variable domain is NAGVMQNPRHLVRRRGQEARLRCSPMKGHSHVYWYRQLPEEGLKFMVYLQKENIIDESGMPKERFSAEFPKEGPSILRIQQVVRGDSAAYFCASSPAPSGRGYEQYFGPGTRLTVT.

This clone occurred a few times. This chain uses TRBV6-1 with TRBJ1-5; no firm D call. Deletions cut 7 bases from V and 7 bases from J, with 11 bases between. CDR3 length equals 12 residues. CDR1 MNHNS and CDR2 SASEGT come from the germline V gene. The CDR3 spells CASNEVAQPQHF. CDR3 DNA: TGTGCCAGCAATGAGGTGGCACAGCCCCAGCATTTT.

The chain combines TRBV28 with TRBJ2-1; D unresolved. The V gene's germline CDR1 is MDHEN and CDR2 SYDVKM. V was pared by 1 base and J by 2 bases, with 12 bases between. The CDR3 sequence is 16 residues long. CDR3 region: CASSLYGSTTYNEQFF. In DNA, the CDR3 is TGTGCCAGCAGTTTATACGGCTCTACAACCTACAATGAGCAGTTCTTC.

The V gene is TRBV2, the J gene TRBJ2-2; TRBD2 aligns across 8 bases. The ends lost 5 bases at V and 4 bases at J; junction bases unmatched: 3. Germline-derived CDR1 and CDR2 are SNHLY and FYNNEI. CDR3 length: 14 amino acids. CDR3 loop: CASSLTSVTGELFF. Here the CDR3 DNA reads TGTGCCAGCAGTTTGACTAGCGTCACCGGGGAGCTGTTTTTT.

CDR3 sequence reads: CAWSGNSPLHF. CDR3 coding DNA: TGTGCCTGGAGCGGGAATTCACCCCTCCACTTT. The chain employs TRBV30 and TRBJ1-6; D is unclear. The CDR3 totals 11 residues. The ends were cut back, 3 bases at V and 7 bases at J, with 4 bases in the middle. Germline CDR1 and CDR2: GTSNPN and SVGIG (reference sequence).

The rearrangement links TRBV18 to TRBJ1-4; weak D call: TRBD1 (6 bases). The CDR3 length is 15 residues. The germline V and J ends were trimmed by 3 bases and 5 bases, with 13 bases remaining between them. CDR1 and CDR2 from the germline V gene are KGHSH and LQKENI. The CDR3 DNA follows: TGTGCCAGCTCACCCGGGGGGGCCTTCAATGAAAAACTGTTTTTT. Its protein product is CASSPGGAFNEKLFF. Filled out from reference TRBV18 and TRBJ1-4, the complete variable domain reads NAGVMQNPRHLVRRRGQEARLRCSPMKGHSHVYWYRQLPEEGLKFMVYLQKENIIDESGMPKERFSAEFPKEGPSILRIQQVVRGDSAAYFCASSPGGAFNEKLFFGSGTQLSVL.

The chain combines TRBV2 with TRBJ1-1, with 8 positions matching TRBD1. This CDR3 is 15 amino acids long. Germline V gives CDR1 SNHLY, CDR2 FYNNEI. Trimming removed 4 bases from V and 5 bases from J; junction bases left unmatched: 9. This CDR3 is CASSGTGRTGTEAFF. The CDR3 DNA reads as TGTGCCAGCAGTGGGACAGGGAGAACAGGGACTGAAGCTTTCTTT.

This chain connects TRBV27 to TRBJ1-6, with unresolved D. CDR3 size: 14 residues. Germline-derived CDR1 and CDR2 are MNHEY and SMNVEV (reference sequence). Trimming stripped 3 bases from V and 5 bases from J, with 8 bases between. CDR3 sequence reads: CASSLTQNNSPLHF. CDR3 DNA sequence: TGTGCCAGCAGTTTGACCCAGAATAATTCACCCCTCCACTTT.

With respect to this clone: The likely explanation is a read error, given a far larger clone one base away. The chain is built from TRBV14 and TRBJ2-1; TRBD2 matches at 16 bases. Per the germline V gene, CDR1 is SGHDN and CDR2 is FVKESK. Trimming removed 4 bases from V and 9 bases from J; junction bases left unmatched: 6. The CDR3 has 16 amino acids. The CDR3 nucleotides read TGTGCCAGCAGCCGGCGGGGACTAGCGGGAGGGGGTGAGCAGTTCTTC. It specifies CASSRRGLAGGGEQFF.

The chain combines TRBV6-1 with TRBJ1-2, with 8 bases lining up with TRBD1. The CDR3 has 14 amino acids. Germline loops: CDR1 MNHNS, CDR2 SASEGT. Unmatched junction bases numbered 3, after V lost 2 bases and J lost 4 bases. The CDR3 loop reads CASSETTGAYGYTF. Here the CDR3 DNA reads TGTGCCAGCAGTGAAACGACAGGGGCCTATGGCTACACCTTC.

The V and J genes are TRBV7-2 and TRBJ2-6; D uncertain. The CDR3 contains 14 residues. V was shortened by 5 bases and J by 0 bases, with 5 bases between the two germline ends. The germline CDR1 and CDR2 sequences are SGHTA and FQGNSA. The CDR3 bases are TGTGCCAGCAGCGGCGGCTCTGGGGCCAACGTCCTGACTTTC. Translating it yields CASSGGSGANVLTF.

V usage is TRBV7-2 and J usage is TRBJ1-1; no firm D call. Germline loops: CDR1 SGHTA, CDR2 FQGNSA. The CDR3 has 12 amino acids. V was pared by 1 base and J by 8 bases, with 8 bases between. CDR3 nucleotide sequence: TGTGCCAGCAGCTTAGAGAACAGCGAAGCTTTCTTT. The encoded protein is CASSLENSEAFF.

The V and J genes are TRBV10-3 and TRBJ1-5; D unresolved. CDR3 length equals 12 residues. The V end was cut by 8 bases, the J end by 0 bases, with 5 bases between. Germline CDR1 ENHRY, CDR2 SYGVKD. The chain's CDR3 is CAIGDSNQPQHF. CDR3 coding DNA: TGTGCCATCGGGGATAGCAATCAGCCCCAGCATTTT.

The CDR3 sequence: CASSLAHYSGANVLTF. The CDR3 bases are TGTGCCAGCAGCTTAGCCCATTACTCTGGGGCCAACGTCCTGACTTTC. J is TRBJ2-6 and V is TRBV7-2; no reliable D call. Germline V CDR1 and CDR2: SGHTA, FQGNSA. The CDR3 is 16 residues long. Between the trimmed V and J ends, which lost 0 bases and 0 bases, there was a span of 6 bases.

The sample holds many counts of this clone. The chain carries TRBV18 and TRBJ2-1, with 7 positions matching TRBD2. The CDR3 totals 13 residues. The V gene end was trimmed by 6 bases and the J gene end by 4 bases; junction bases not matched to a gene: 3. Germline values: CDR1 KGHSH, CDR2 LQKENI. CDR3 coding DNA: TGTGCCAGCTCGAGCGGGGAATACAATGAGCAGTTCTTC. Its protein product is CASSSGEYNEQFF.

J is TRBJ2-7 and V is TRBV6-1, with a weak D call TRBD2 (5 bases). The V and J ends lost 7 bases and 6 bases respectively, with 19 bases between them. This CDR3 is built from 14 residues. Germline CDR1 and CDR2: MNHNS and SASEGT. The CDR3 reads CASTGVPFVGEQYF. CDR3 nucleotides: TGTGCCAGCACCGGGGTCCCTTTTGTGGGCGAGCAGTACTTC.

The CDR3 coding sequence is TGTGCCAGCAGTTACCCTCACGGAGGTTCCTACAATGAGCAGTTCTTC. It yields the protein CASSYPHGGSYNEQFF. The rearrangement links TRBV27 to TRBJ2-1, with a weak D call TRBD2 (5 bases). This CDR3 is 16 amino acids long. With 4 bases removed from V and 1 base from J, the gap between germline ends came to 14 bases. Looked up from germline, CDR1 is MNHEY and CDR2 is SMNVEV (reference sequence).

V usage is TRBV5-6 and J usage is TRBJ2-5; D is tentatively TRBD1 or TRBD2 (5 bases each). Near its end, the DNA agrees better with TRBJ2-7, so the J call may be wrong. This CDR3 spans 17 amino acids. Germline CDR1 is SGHDT and CDR2 is YYEEEE. CDR3 nucleotide sequence: TGTGCCAGCAGCTTGTTGGGGACGGTTTTTAGCTCCTACGAGCAGTACTTC. This translates into CASSLLGTVFSSYEQYF.

In this sample, this clone turned up many times. Other DNA sequences in the sample encode the same CDR3. The CDR3 DNA follows: TGTGCCAGCAGCCAAGATACCAGCGGGAGTTTGACAGATACGCAGTATTTT. Translation: CASSQDTSGSLTDTQYF. V usage is TRBV4-2 and J usage is TRBJ2-3; 8 bases agree with TRBD2. J gave up 3 bases and V 0 bases, and 8 bases lay outside the gene matches. Germline CDR1 and CDR2: LGHNA and YNFKEQ. CDR3 length: 17 residues.

This chain joins TRBV19 and TRBJ2-5; D is ambiguous. Germline V CDR1 and CDR2: LNHDA, SQIVND (reference sequence). The CDR3 totals 14 residues. V shed 6 bases and J shed 1 base, with 12 bases lying between them. This CDR3 reads CASSSINLQETQYF. The CDR3 bases are TGTGCCAGTAGCTCTATAAACCTCCAAGAGACCCAGTACTTC.